The sequence of this T cell receptor beta chain was determined in a study of blood T cells in healthy people across ages. About this clonotype itself: The antigen remains undetermined.

The authors ran a second PCR of roughly 6 to 12 cycles using a sample-barcoded 5' primer and a J-beta primer mix. Researchers report that a template-switch adaptor with 12 random nucleotides tagged each cDNA molecule. MiXCR, applied by TCRdb to the 5' RACE reads, yields one record per CDR3 protein. The repertoire holds about 670,000 distinct CDR3 sequences, with under 65% as singletons. Study results and limitations: Long-lived donors had more naive CD4+ cells and higher diversity than aged donors. Estimates based on one million T cells were treated as lower bounds.

The germline gives CDR1 SEHNR, CDR2 FQNEAQ (reference sequence). The CDR3 runs to 15 residues. The V gene end was trimmed by 5 bases and the J gene end by 1 base; junction bases not matched to a gene: 7. The chain is built from TRBV7-9 and TRBJ1-2, with 7 bases identical to TRBD1. Source material: blood. This receptor was identified in a woman over 75 in good health. This CDR3 reads CASSRQGGINYGYTF. CDR3 bases: TGTGCCAGCAGCCGACAGGGTGGGATTAACTATGGCTACACCTTC.